Below, 28 T cell receptor beta chains from the same sample are listed, as sequenced in a study of blood T cells in healthy people across ages. Through a sample-barcoded 5' primer and a J-beta primer mix, a second PCR was run for 7 to 11 cycles. TCRdb re-called the 5' RACE reads through MiXCR, storing one row per CDR3 protein. The sample holds around 1,500,000 distinct CDR3 sequences, under 30% seen once. The specimen sequenced was blood. The receptors originated from a woman aged 25 to 45 in good health.

This clonotype has just a few counts. J is TRBJ2-7 and V is TRBV28; the D call may be TRBD1 or TRBD2 (5 bases each). The J call is uncertain, as TRBJ2-5 better fits the DNA end. CDR3 length: 14 residues. Germline lookup yields CDR1 MDHEN and CDR2 SYDVKM. The CDR3 region is CASSFEGPGETQYF. CDR3 DNA sequence: TGTGCCAGCAGTTTCGAGGGACCGGGGGAGACCCAGTACTTC.

This rearrangement joins TRBV5-6 to TRBJ2-1; a weak D match, TRBD1 (6 bases). CDR1 and CDR2 (germline): SGHDT, YYEEEE. V dropped 4 bases and J dropped 0 bases, with 17 bases sitting between them. The CDR3 spans 17 residues. As DNA, the CDR3 is TGTGCCAGCAGCGGCATACAGGGAACGAGCTCCTACAATGAGCAGTTCTTC. This gives the protein CASSGIQGTSSYNEQFF.

Many counts were recorded for this clonotype. The chain links TRBV3-1 to TRBJ2-5; D ambiguous. The CDR3 is made up of 13 amino acids. The V end was cut by 6 bases, the J end by 11 bases, with 19 bases between. Looked up from germline, CDR1 is LGHDT and CDR2 is YNNKEL (reference sequence). The chain's CDR3 is CASRMGNYGGQYF. As DNA, the CDR3 is TGTGCCAGCAGGATGGGAAATTACGGTGGGCAGTACTTC.

There are many counts of this clonotype. The chain employs TRBV29-1 and TRBJ1-6; 11 bases line up with TRBD1. The germline gives CDR1 SQVTM, CDR2 ANQGSEA. V dropped 6 bases and J dropped 8; count of bases not matched to a gene: 3. This CDR3 comprises 13 residues. This chain's CDR3 is CSVTGQGDSPLHF. The CDR3 nucleotides read TGCAGCGTGACGGGACAGGGGGATTCACCCCTCCACTTT. Full variable domain (missing parts from reference TRBV29-1 and TRBJ1-6): SAVISQKPSRDICQRGTSLTIQCQVDSQVTMMFWYRQQPGQSLTLIATANQGSEATYESGFVIDKFPISRPNLTFSTLTVSNMSPEDSSIYLCSVTGQGDSPLHFGNGTRLTVT.

This clonotype was observed at least ten times. The chain is built from TRBV27 and TRBJ2-1; TRBD1 agrees at 8 bases. Trimming cost V 4 bases and J 9 bases; bases outside gene matches: 17. Germline V gene data show CDR1 as MNHEY and CDR2 as SMNVEV (reference sequence). The CDR3 runs 17 residues. Written as DNA, the CDR3 is TGTGCCAGCAGTTCGCTCCCCGGGACAGGCCAGAGTGGTGAGCAGTTCTTC. Encoded protein: CASSSLPGTGQSGEQFF.

V and J are TRBV6-1 and TRBJ2-1, with 9 bases lining up with TRBD2. V shed 10 bases, J shed 6 bases, and the junction held 10 bases outside the gene matches. There are 14 residues in the CDR3. CDR1 and CDR2 (germline): MNHNS, SASEGT. The DNA for the CDR3 is TGTGCCACCTCCGGGACTAGCAGATGCAATGAGCAGTTCTTC. This codes for CATSGTSRCNEQFF.

This clonotype was picked up many times. V is TRBV10-3 and J is TRBJ2-3, with a weak D call TRBD2 (6 bases). Germline V gene lookup returns CDR1 ENHRY and CDR2 SYGVKD. The ends were cut back, 10 bases at V and 0 bases at J, with 17 bases in the middle. CDR3 length: 15 amino acids. The CDR3 DNA reads as TGTGCCACTCAAATAGCGGTTCAGAGCACAGATACGCAGTATTTT. Its protein product is CATQIAVQSTDTQYF.

This clonotype was seen many times. The chain couples TRBV7-2 to TRBJ1-2; 7 bases match TRBD1. The CDR3 consists of 16 residues. Trimming took 5 bases from V and 4 from J; bases not matched to a gene: 13. Per the germline V gene, CDR1 is SGHTA and CDR2 is FQGNSA. In DNA, the CDR3 is TGTGCCAGCAGCCCTAGGGCGGGACAGCTCGGCTATGGCTACACCTTC. It translates to CASSPRAGQLGYGYTF.

V usage is TRBV29-1 and J usage is TRBJ2-5, with D tentatively TRBD1 (6 bases). V was pared by 4 bases and J by 4 bases, with 13 bases between. Germline assignment: CDR1 SQVTM and CDR2 ANQGSEA. This CDR3 contains 13 residues. This CDR3 is CSVVTGVGETQYF. The CDR3 coding sequence is TGCAGCGTTGTGACAGGAGTGGGAGAGACCCAGTACTTC.

Of note for this clonotype: A much larger clone differs from this one at a single base, so this may be a read error. This chain links TRBV24-1 with TRBJ2-1; TRBD2 might be the D (5 bases). The V end was cut by 5 bases, the J end by 8 bases, with 15 bases between. The CDR3 sequence is 14 residues long. Germline-derived CDR1 and CDR2 are KGHDR and SFDVKD. In DNA form, the CDR3 reads TGTGCCACCAGTGCCAACGGGGTTAACGATGAGCAGTTCTTC. Its protein is CATSANGVNDEQFF.

This clonotype was counted only a few times. V is TRBV5-1 and J is TRBJ1-4, with a tentative D call TRBD1 (6 bases). This CDR3 contains 16 residues. The ends were cut back, 0 bases at V and 2 bases at J, with 11 bases in the middle. The germline V gene has CDR1 SGHRS and CDR2 YFSETQ. The DNA of the CDR3 is TGCGCCAGCAGCTTGGGGGTCACAGGGACTAATGAAAAACTGTTTTTT. Translated, it gives CASSLGVTGTNEKLFF.

V gene TRBV27 combines with J gene TRBJ1-6; D is uncertain. The V and J ends lost 3 bases and 4 bases respectively, with 10 bases between them. The CDR3 has 15 amino acids. Germline assignment: CDR1 MNHEY and CDR2 SMNVEV (reference sequence). This CDR3 reads CASSLKGSYNSPLHF. The CDR3 region has the DNA TGTGCCAGCAGTTTGAAGGGATCTTATAATTCACCCCTCCACTTT.

This clonotype has just a few counts. The rearrangement joins TRBV12-3 or TRBV12-4 to TRBJ1-4, with a weak D call TRBD1 (6 bases). V gave up 5 bases and J gave up 5 bases, with 12 bases separating them. The CDR3 sequence is 14 residues long. CDR3 in DNA: TGTGCCAGCAGTCAGGACAGAAGGAATGAAAAACTGTTTTTT. It is translated as CASSQDRRNEKLFF.

This clonotype was picked up a small number of times. A much bigger clone sits one base away, suggesting this may be a read error. This sequence joins TRBV7-9 and TRBJ1-1; 7 positions match TRBD1. CDR1 SEHNR and CDR2 FQNEAQ come from the germline V gene (reference sequence). Trimming at V came to 8 bases and at J to 1 base, leaving 4 bases not matched to a gene. The CDR3 spans 13 residues. CDR3 in amino acids: CASCRDRNTEAFF. As DNA, the CDR3 is TGTGCCAGCTGCCGGGACAGGAACACTGAAGCTTTCTTT.

This clonotype has a handful of counts. J is TRBJ2-7 and V is TRBV4-3; D remains ambiguous. Between the trimmed V and J ends, which lost 4 bases and 6 bases, there was a span of 13 bases. The CDR3 consists of 13 residues. From germline, CDR1 is LGHNA and CDR2 YSLEER. The CDR3 loop reads CASSRATYGEQYF. The DNA of the CDR3 is TGCGCCAGCAGCCGGGCCACTTACGGCGAGCAGTACTTC.

In its sample, this clonotype was seen a few times. The rearrangement uses TRBV20-1 and TRBJ1-1; D gene ambiguous. The V end was cut by 3 bases, the J end by 5 bases, with 7 bases between. This CDR3 spans 11 amino acids. From germline, CDR1 is DFQATT and CDR2 SNEGSKA (reference sequence). The CDR3 DNA reads as TGCAGTGCTAGTCGTAGTACTGAAGCTTTCTTT. Translation gives CSASRSTEAFF.

On this clonotype itself: A much larger clone differs from this one at a single base, so this may be a read error. The chain couples TRBV12-3 or TRBV12-4 to TRBJ2-7; D is unresolved. This CDR3 has 14 residues. Trimming left V 2 bases short and J 5 bases short, with 13 bases between. Here the CDR3 reads CASSLQSGSNEQYF. The CDR3, as DNA: TGTGCCAGCAGTTTACAGTCCGGGTCGAACGAGCAGTACTTC.

This clonotype was found many times. The V call is TRBV5-1, the J call TRBJ2-1, with D possibly TRBD1 on 6 matching bases. Deletions cut 3 bases from V and 2 bases from J, with 12 bases between. Looked up from germline, CDR1 is SGHRS and CDR2 is YFSETQ. The CDR3 sequence is 15 residues long. CDR3 residues: CASSWGQGPYNEQFF. CDR3 in DNA: TGCGCCAGCAGCTGGGGACAAGGCCCCTACAATGAGCAGTTCTTC.

This chain joins TRBV6-6 and TRBJ1-1; D gene unclear. The CDR3 is 12 residues long. CDR1 MNHNY and CDR2 SVGAGI come from the germline V gene (reference sequence). The V end was cut by 5 bases, the J end by 3 bases, with 7 bases between. The CDR3 protein is CASSSSDTEAFF. The CDR3 DNA reads TGTGCCAGCAGTAGCAGTGACACTGAAGCTTTCTTT.

This clonotype occurred a few times. The DNA for the CDR3 is TGTGCCAGCAGCTTAGTAGGGTTGGTAGCGGGCGCAGATACGCAGTATTTT. Its protein product is CASSLVGLVAGADTQYF. V and J are TRBV7-2 and TRBJ2-3; 7 positions match TRBD2. The CDR3 runs to 17 residues. Per the germline V gene, CDR1 is SGHTA and CDR2 is FQGNSA. V dropped 1 base and J dropped 4; count of bases not matched to a gene: 11.

This clonotype was recorded many times. The rearrangement uses TRBV6-6 and TRBJ2-7; D might be TRBD1 or TRBD2, each matching 5 bases. Germline CDR1 and CDR2: MNHNY and SVGAGI (reference sequence). Trimming took 6 bases from V and 11 from J, leaving 23 bases between them. The CDR3 consists of 14 residues. The CDR3 bases are TGTGCCAGCAGCAGGGACGAAGGGTCTTGGACGGAGTACTTC. Translating it yields CASSRDEGSWTEYF.

V gene TRBV29-1 combines with J gene TRBJ1-3; D is undetermined. The CDR3 is made up of 15 amino acids. Deletions cut 1 base from V and 3 bases from J, with 13 bases between. CDR1 and CDR2 (germline): SQVTM, ANQGSEA. DNA for the CDR3: TGCAGCGTTGAAGCGGAGGCATCCTTTGGAAACACCATATATTTT. It codes for CSVEAEASFGNTIYF.

This clonotype was detected only a few times. The rearrangement joins TRBV6-2 or TRBV6-3 to TRBJ2-7; D is perhaps TRBD1 (5 bases). The CDR3 length is 11 residues. V gave up 8 bases and J gave up 7 bases, with 12 bases separating them. Germline CDR1 MNHEY, CDR2 SVGEGT. Here the CDR3 DNA reads TGTGCCAGCCGACAGTCCGGGGAGCAGTACTTC. It yields the protein CASRQSGEQYF.

The V gene is TRBV4-1, the J gene TRBJ2-7; D is possibly TRBD1 (5 bases). The germline gives CDR1 MGHRA, CDR2 YSYEKL. Trimming left V 1 base short and J 4 bases short, with 14 bases between. This CDR3 has 15 residues. The CDR3 sequence: CASSQANGAGYEQYF. The CDR3 DNA reads as TGCGCCAGCAGCCAAGCTAATGGGGCAGGATACGAGCAGTACTTC.

This clonotype was detected a few times. V and J are TRBV20-1 and TRBJ2-5; 7 bases map to TRBD2. V was clipped by 3 bases and J by 11 bases; unmatched bases: 27. The CDR3 sequence is 18 residues long. Germline loops: CDR1 DFQATT, CDR2 SNEGSKA (reference sequence). The CDR3 loop is CSASWWDHPREKDPRQYF. DNA of the CDR3: TGCAGTGCTAGTTGGTGGGACCATCCGCGGGAGAAAGACCCCCGGCAGTACTTC.

This clonotype has just a few counts. The rearrangement links TRBV18 to TRBJ2-3; tentative D call: TRBD1 (6 bases). The CDR3 is 15 amino acids. Germline V lookup: CDR1 KGHSH, CDR2 LQKENI. V was clipped by 2 bases and J by 5 bases, with 14 bases between them. CDR3 in DNA: TGTGCCAGCTCACCATACGCAGGGGTGGAAGATACGCAGTATTTT. Translated, it gives CASSPYAGVEDTQYF.

This clonotype came up a few times. The V gene is TRBV29-1, the J gene TRBJ2-2; the D gene is possibly TRBD2 (6 bases). Germline V gene lookup returns CDR1 SQVTM and CDR2 ANQGSEA. The V end lost 5 bases, the J end lost 2 bases, and 12 bases lay between the germline ends. This CDR3 contains 14 residues. CDR3 in DNA: TGCAGCGTTTGTTTAGCGGTTAACACCGGGGAGCTGTTTTTT. Residues: CSVCLAVNTGELFF.

The table lists this clonotype with many counts. V is TRBV29-1 and J is TRBJ2-5; perhaps TRBD2 as D (5 bases). Germline V gene lookup returns CDR1 SQVTM and CDR2 ANQGSEA. CDR3 length equals 13 residues. With 8 bases removed from V and 5 bases from J, the gap between germline ends came to 18 bases. CDR3 sequence reads: CSPRMASSETQYF. The DNA of the CDR3 is TGCAGCCCCCGCATGGCTAGCAGCGAGACCCAGTACTTC.